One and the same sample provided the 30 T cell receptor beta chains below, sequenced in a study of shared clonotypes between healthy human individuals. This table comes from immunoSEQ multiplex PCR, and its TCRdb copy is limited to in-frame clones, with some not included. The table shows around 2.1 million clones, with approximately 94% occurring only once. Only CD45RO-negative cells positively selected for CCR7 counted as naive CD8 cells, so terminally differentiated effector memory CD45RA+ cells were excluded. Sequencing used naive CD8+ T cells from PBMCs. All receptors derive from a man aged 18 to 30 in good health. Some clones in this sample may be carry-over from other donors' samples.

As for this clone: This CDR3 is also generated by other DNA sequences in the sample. Here the CDR3 reads CASSVGTSYGYTF. CDR3 DNA sequence: TGTGCCAGCAGCGTAGGGACCTCCTATGGCTACACCTTC. The rearrangement links TRBV9 to TRBJ1-2; D is ambiguous. Germline CDR1 SGDLS, CDR2 YYNGEE. Trimming removed 0 bases from V and 4 bases from J, with 7 bases in between. The CDR3 extends over 13 amino acids.

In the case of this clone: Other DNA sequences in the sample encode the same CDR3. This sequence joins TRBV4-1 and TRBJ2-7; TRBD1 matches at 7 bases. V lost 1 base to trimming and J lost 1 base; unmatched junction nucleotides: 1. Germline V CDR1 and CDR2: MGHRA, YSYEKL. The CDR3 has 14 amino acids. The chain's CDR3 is CASSQGDSSYEQYF. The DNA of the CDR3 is TGCGCCAGCAGCCAAGGGGACAGTTCCTACGAGCAGTACTTC.

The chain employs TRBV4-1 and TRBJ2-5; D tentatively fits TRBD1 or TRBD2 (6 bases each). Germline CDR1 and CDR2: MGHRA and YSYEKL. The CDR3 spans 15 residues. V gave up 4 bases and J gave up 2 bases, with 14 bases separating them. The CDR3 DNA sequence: TGCGCCAGCAGCCGGCTTGAGGGGGGACAAGAGACCCAGTACTTC. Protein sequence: CASSRLEGGQETQYF.

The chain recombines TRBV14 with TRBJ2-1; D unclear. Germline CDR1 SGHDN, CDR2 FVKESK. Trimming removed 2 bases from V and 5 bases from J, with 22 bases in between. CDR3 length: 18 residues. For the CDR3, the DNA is TGTGCCAGCAGCCAAATGAAGTCGAAGAGACAAATCAACAATGAGCAGTTCTTC. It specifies CASSQMKSKRQINNEQFF.

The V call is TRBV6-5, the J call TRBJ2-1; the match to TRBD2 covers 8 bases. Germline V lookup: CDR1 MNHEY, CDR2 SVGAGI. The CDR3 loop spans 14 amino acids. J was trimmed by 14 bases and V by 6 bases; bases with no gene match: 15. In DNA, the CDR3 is TGTGCCAGCAGCTCCGGGACATCCTACGGGGGGGAGTTCTTC. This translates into CASSSGTSYGGEFF.

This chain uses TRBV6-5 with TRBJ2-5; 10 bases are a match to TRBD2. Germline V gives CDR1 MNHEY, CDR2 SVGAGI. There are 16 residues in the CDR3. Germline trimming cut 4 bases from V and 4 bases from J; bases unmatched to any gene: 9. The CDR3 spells CASSFTGLAQGETQYF. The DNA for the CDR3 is TGTGCCAGCAGTTTTACGGGACTAGCGCAGGGAGAGACCCAGTACTTC.

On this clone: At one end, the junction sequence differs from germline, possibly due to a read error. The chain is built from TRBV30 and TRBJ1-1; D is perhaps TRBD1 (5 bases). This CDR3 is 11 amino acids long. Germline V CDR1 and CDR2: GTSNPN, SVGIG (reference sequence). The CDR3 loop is CAAGTNPEAFF. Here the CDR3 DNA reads TGTGCGGCTGGGACGAACCCTGAAGCTTTCTTT.

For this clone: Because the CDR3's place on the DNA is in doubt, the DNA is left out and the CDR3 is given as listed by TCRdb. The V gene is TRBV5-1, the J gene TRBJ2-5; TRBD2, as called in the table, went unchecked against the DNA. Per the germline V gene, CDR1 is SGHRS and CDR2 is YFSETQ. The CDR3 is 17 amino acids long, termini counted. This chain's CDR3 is CASSLARFGPGGETQYF.

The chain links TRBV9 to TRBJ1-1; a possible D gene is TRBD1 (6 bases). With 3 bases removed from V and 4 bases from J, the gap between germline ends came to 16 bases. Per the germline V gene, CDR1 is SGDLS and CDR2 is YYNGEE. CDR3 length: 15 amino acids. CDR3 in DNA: TGTGCCAGCAGCGAACCCACAGGGTACCCCACTGAAGCTTTCTTT. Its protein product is CASSEPTGYPTEAFF.

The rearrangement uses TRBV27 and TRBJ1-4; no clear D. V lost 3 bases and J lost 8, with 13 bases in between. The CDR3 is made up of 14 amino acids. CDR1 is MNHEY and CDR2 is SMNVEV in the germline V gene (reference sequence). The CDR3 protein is CASSFTPKGEKLFF. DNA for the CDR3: TGTGCCAGCAGTTTCACCCCAAAAGGGGAAAAACTGTTTTTT.

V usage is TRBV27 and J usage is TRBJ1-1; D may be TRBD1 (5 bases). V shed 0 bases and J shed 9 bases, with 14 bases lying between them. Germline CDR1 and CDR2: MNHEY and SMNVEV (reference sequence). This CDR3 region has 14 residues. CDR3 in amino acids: CASSLSGAPPKAFF. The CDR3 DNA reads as TGTGCCAGCAGTTTATCCGGGGCACCCCCGAAAGCTTTCTTT.

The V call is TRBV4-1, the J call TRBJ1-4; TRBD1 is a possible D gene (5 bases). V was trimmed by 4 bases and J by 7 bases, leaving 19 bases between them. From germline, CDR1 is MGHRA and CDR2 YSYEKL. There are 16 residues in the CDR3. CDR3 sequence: CASSLGLGRVTEKLFF. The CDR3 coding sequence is TGCGCCAGCAGCCTAGGCTTGGGCAGGGTAACTGAAAAACTGTTTTTT.

The CDR3 DNA reads as TGTGCCAGCCGAGAAGCAGCGGGCTACAATGAGCAGTTCTTC. It encodes CASREAAGYNEQFF. The rearrangement uses TRBV6-5 and TRBJ2-1, with a weak D call TRBD2 (6 bases). V was trimmed by 8 bases and J by 3 bases, leaving 14 bases between them. Germline V lookup: CDR1 MNHEY, CDR2 SVGAGI. The CDR3 totals 14 residues.

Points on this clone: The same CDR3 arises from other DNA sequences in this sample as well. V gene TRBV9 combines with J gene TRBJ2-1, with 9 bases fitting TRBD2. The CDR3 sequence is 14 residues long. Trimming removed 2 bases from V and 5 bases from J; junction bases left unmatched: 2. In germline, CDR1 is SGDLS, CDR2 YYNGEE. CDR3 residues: CASSVSGGHNEQFF. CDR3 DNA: TGTGCCAGCAGCGTTAGCGGGGGCCACAATGAGCAGTTCTTC.

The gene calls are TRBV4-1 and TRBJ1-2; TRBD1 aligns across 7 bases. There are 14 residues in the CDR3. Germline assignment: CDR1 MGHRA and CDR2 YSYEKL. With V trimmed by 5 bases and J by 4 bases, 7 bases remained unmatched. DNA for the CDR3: TGCGCCAGCAGCTACGATTCAGGGGGCTATGGCTACACCTTC. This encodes CASSYDSGGYGYTF.

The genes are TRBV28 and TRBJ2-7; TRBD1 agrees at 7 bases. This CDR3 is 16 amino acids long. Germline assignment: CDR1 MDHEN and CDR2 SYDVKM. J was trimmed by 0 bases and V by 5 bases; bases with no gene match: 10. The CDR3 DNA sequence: TGTGCCAGCAGTGGCAAAGGGACAGATTACTCCTACGAGCAGTACTTC. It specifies CASSGKGTDYSYEQYF.

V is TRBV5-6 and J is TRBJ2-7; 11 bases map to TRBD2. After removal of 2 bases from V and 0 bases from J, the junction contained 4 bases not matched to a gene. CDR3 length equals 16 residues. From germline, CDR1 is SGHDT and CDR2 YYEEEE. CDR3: CASSFGTSGSSYEQYF. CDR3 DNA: TGTGCCAGCAGCTTCGGTACTAGCGGGAGCTCCTACGAGCAGTACTTC.

The CDR3 DNA reads TGCAGCGTCTTGGGACAGCCTAGTCATACCTCTGGAAACACCATATATTTT. Protein sequence: CSVLGQPSHTSGNTIYF. V is TRBV29-1 and J is TRBJ1-3; TRBD1 aligns across 7 bases. The CDR3 loop spans 17 amino acids. Losses at the gene ends were 6 bases for V and 0 bases for J; bases not matched to a gene: 14. The V gene's germline CDR1 is SQVTM and CDR2 ANQGSEA.

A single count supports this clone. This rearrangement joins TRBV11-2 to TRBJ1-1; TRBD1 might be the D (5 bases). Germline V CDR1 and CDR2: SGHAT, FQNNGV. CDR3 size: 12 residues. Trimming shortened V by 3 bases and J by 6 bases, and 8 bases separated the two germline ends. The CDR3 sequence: CASSFGGPEAFF. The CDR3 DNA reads TGTGCCAGCAGCTTCGGGGGTCCTGAAGCTTTCTTT.

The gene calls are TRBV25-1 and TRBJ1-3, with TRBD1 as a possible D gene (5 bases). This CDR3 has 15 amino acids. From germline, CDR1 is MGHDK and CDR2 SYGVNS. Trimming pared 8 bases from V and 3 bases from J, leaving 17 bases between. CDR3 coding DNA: TGTGCCAGCGGGGGGGGAGGGAAGAATGGAAACACCATATATTTT. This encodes CASGGGGKNGNTIYF.

The CDR3 nucleotides read TGTGCCAGCAGCGTAGCTATGACTAGCGGGCACTACGAGCAGTACTTC. As protein: CASSVAMTSGHYEQYF. The chain uses TRBV9 and TRBJ2-7; 10 bases agree with TRBD2. The germline gives CDR1 SGDLS, CDR2 YYNGEE. V lost 0 bases, J lost 3 bases, and 6 bases stayed unmatched. The CDR3 sequence is 16 residues long.

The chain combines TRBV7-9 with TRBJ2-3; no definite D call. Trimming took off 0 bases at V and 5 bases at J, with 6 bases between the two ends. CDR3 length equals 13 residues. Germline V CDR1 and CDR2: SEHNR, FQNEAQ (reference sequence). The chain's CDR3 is CASSLAHQDTQYF. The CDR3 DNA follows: TGTGCCAGCAGCTTAGCGCATCAAGATACGCAGTATTTT.

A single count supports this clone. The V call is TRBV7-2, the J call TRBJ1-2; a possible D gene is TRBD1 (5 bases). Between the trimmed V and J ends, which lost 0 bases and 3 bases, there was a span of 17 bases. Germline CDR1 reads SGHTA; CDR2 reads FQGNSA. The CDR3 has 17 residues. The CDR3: CASSLALTFRGDYGYTF. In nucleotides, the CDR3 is TGTGCCAGCAGCTTAGCGCTAACGTTTCGGGGGGACTATGGCTACACCTTC.

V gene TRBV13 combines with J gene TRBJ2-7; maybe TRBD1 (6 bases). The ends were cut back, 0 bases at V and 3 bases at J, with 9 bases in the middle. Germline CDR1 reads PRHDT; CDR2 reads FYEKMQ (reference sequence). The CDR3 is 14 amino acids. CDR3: CASSLGRTDYEQYF. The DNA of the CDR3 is TGTGCCAGCAGCTTAGGGAGGACAGACTACGAGCAGTACTTC.

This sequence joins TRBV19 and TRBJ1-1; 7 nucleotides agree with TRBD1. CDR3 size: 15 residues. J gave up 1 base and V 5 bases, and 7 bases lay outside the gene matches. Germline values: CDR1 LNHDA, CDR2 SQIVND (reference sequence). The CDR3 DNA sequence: TGTGCCAGTAGTCTTTGGACAGGAAGGAACACTGAAGCTTTCTTT. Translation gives CASSLWTGRNTEAFF.

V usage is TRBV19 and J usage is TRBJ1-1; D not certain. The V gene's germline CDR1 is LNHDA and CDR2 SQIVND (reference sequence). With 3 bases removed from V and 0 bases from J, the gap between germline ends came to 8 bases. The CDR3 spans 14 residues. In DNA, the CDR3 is TGTGCCAGTAGTATGCAGACAATGAACACTGAAGCTTTCTTT. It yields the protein CASSMQTMNTEAFF. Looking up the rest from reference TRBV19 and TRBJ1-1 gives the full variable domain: DGGITQSPKYLFRKEGQNVTLSCEQNLNHDAMYWYRQDPGQGLRLIYYSQIVNDFQKGDIAEGYSVSREKKESFPLTVTSAQKNPTAFYLCASSMQTMNTEAFFGQGTRLTVV.

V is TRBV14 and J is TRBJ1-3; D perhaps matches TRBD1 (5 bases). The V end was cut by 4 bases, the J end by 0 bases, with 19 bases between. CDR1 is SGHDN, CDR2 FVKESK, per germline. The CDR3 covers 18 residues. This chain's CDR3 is CASSLVQTAPLSGNTIYF. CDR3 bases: TGTGCCAGCAGCCTCGTCCAGACAGCCCCGCTCTCTGGAAACACCATATATTTT.

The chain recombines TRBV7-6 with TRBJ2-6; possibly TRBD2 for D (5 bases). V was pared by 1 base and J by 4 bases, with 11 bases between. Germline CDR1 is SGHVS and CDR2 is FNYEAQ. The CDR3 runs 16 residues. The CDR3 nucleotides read TGTGCCAGCAGCTTAGATCCGGGGATCGGGGCCAACGTCCTGACTTTC. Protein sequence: CASSLDPGIGANVLTF.

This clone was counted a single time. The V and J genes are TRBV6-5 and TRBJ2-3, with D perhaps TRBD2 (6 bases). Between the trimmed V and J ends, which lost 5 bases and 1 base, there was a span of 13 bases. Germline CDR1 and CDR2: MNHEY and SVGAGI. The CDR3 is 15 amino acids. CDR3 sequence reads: CASSKLEGRTDTQYF. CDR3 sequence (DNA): TGTGCCAGCAGTAAATTGGAGGGGCGCACAGATACGCAGTATTTT.

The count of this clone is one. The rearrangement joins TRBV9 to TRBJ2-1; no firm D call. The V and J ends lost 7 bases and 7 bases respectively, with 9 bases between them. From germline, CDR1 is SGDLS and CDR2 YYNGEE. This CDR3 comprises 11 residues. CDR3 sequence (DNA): TGTGCCAGCGAAGAAGGAAATGAGCAGTTCTTC. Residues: CASEEGNEQFF.